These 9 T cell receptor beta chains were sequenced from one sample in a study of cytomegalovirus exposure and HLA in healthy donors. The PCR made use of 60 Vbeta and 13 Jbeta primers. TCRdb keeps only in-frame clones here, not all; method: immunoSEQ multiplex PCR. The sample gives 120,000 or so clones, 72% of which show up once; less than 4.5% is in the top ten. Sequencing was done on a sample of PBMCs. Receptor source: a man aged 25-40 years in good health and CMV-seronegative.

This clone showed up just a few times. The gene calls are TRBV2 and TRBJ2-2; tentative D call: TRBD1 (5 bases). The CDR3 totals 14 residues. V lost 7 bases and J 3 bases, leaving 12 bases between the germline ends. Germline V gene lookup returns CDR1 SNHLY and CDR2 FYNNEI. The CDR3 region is CASKGRADTGELFF. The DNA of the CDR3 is TGTGCCAGCAAGGGCAGGGCGGACACCGGGGAGCTGTTTTTT.

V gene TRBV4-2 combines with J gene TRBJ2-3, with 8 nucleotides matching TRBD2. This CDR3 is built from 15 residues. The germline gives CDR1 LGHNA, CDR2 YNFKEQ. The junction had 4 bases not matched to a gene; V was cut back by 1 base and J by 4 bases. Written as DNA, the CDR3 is TGTGCCAGCAGCCAAGCCGGGGGGGCCGCAGATACGCAGTATTTT. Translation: CASSQAGGAADTQYF.

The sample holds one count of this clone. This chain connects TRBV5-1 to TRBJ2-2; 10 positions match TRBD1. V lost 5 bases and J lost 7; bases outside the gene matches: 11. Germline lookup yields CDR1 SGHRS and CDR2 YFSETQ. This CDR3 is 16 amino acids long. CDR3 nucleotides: TGCGCCAGCAGTCTTTGGACAGGGGGGCATGGCGGGGAGCTGTTTTTT. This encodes CASSLWTGGHGGELFF.

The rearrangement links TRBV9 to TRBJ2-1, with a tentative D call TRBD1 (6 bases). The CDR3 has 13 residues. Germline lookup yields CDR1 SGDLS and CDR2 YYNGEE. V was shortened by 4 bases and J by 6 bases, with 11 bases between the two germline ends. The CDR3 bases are TGTGCCAGCAGCCCGGACAGCCCCAATGAGCAGTTCTTC. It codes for CASSPDSPNEQFF.

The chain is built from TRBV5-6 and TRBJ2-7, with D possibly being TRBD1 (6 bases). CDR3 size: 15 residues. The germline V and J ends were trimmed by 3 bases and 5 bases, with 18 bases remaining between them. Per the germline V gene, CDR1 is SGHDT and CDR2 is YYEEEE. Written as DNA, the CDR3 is TGTGCCAGCAGCTCGGACTCGACAGGAGTGCACGAGCAGTACTTC. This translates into CASSSDSTGVHEQYF. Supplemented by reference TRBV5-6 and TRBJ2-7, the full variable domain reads DAGVTQSPTHLIKTRGQQVTLRCSPKSGHDTVSWYQQALGQGPQFIFQYYEEEERQRGNFPDRFSGHQFPNYSSELNVNALLLGDSALYLCASSSDSTGVHEQYFGPGTRLTVT.

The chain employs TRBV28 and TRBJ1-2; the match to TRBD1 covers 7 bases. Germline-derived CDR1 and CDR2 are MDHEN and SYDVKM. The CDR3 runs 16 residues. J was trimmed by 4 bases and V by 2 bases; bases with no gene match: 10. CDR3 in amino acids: CASSLAAGTAFYGYTF. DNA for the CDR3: TGTGCCAGCAGTTTAGCCGCCGGGACAGCTTTCTATGGCTACACCTTC.

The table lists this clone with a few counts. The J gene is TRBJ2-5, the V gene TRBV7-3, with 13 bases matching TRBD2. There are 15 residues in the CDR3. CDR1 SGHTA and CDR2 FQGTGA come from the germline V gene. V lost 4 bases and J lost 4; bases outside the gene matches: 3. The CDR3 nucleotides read TGTGCCAGCAGCTCCGGACTAGCGGGGGTAGAGACCCAGTACTTC. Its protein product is CASSSGLAGVETQYF. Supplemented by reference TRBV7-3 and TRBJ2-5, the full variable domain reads GAGVSQTPSNKVTEKGKYVELRCDPISGHTALYWYRQSLGQGPEFLIYFQGTGAADDSGLPNDRFFAVRPEGSVSTLKIQRTERGDSAVYLCASSSGLAGVETQYFGPGTRLLVL.

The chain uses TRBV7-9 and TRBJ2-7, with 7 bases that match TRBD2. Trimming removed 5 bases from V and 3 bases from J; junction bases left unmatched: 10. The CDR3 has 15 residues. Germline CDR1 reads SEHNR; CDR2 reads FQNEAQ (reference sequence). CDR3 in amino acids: CASSQGRGVNYEQYF. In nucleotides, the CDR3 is TGTGCCAGCAGCCAGGGTCGGGGGGTAAACTACGAGCAGTACTTC.

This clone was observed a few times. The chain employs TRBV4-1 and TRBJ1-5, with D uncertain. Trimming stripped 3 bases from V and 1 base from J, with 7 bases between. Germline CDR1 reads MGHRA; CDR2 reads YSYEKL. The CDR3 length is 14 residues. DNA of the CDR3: TGCGCCAGCAGCCAGATACAGAGCAATCAGCCCCAGCATTTT. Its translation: CASSQIQSNQPQHF.